This T cell receptor beta chain was found in a study of PD-L1 blockade in urothelial cancer. Study in general: Earlier, patients had received 0 to 3 chemotherapy regimens.

The time point denotes: pretreatment peripheral blood. Samples spanned pretreatment and treatment, with 1 to 8 time points per patient. Unmatched junction bases numbered 9, after V lost 0 bases and J lost 3 bases. CDR3 length equals 16 residues. Germline V gene sequence: CDR1 SGHRS, CDR2 YFSETQ. TCRdb's copy holds only in-frame clones and misses some; the assay was immunoSEQ multiplex PCR. The sample includes around 100,000 clones, 80% to 90% of them seen just once. The rearrangement uses TRBV5-1 and TRBJ2-7; 7 bases are a match to TRBD1. The material was PBMCs, obtained around atezolizumab (anti-PD-L1) treatment. This TCR derives from a man aged 55 to 70 with urothelial cancer. In nucleotides, the CDR3 is TGCGCCAGCAGCTTGGGGGGGCCGGGACAGTACTACGAGCAGTACTTC. This translates into CASSLGGPGQYYEQYF.